This T cell receptor beta chain appears in the sequencing data of a study of T cell repertoires in cytomegalovirus infection. Study background: Both CMV infection and a matching HLA type were indicated by public TCR beta signatures. Whole-study results and caveats: HLA-C-restricted CMV-specific TCR beta clonotypes prevailed in the ex vivo response. The cumulative frequency of public TCR beta families distinguished individuals who carried CMV together with the relevant HLA.

MiXCR, run by TCRdb on the reads, gives a single entry per CDR3 protein. The data contain about 190,000 distinct CDR3 sequences, 28% of them singletons. On this clonotype: The antigen remains undetermined.

This clonotype was obtained from a human donor in good health (CMV status not recorded). Some clones in this sample may be carry-over from other donors' samples. What was sequenced was PBMCs.

CDR3: CASTLSGDLNTQYF. CDR3 DNA sequence: TGTGCCAGCACCCTATCAGGGGATTTGAATACGCAGTATTTT. The chain links TRBV6-1 to TRBJ2-3, with TRBD1 as a possible D gene (6 bases). Trimming stripped 7 bases from V and 7 bases from J, with 18 bases between. Germline V CDR1 and CDR2: MNHNS, SASEGT. This CDR3 comprises 14 residues.